The 8 T cell receptor beta chains below come from one sample, sequenced in a study of identical twins. TCRdb reprocessed the 5' RACE reads with MiXCR, giving one entry per CDR3 protein. The table lists hundreds of thousands of distinct CDR3 sequences, 8.6% of them singletons. The data were also submitted as part of a second study, on yellow fever vaccine responses in identical twins.

The sequenced sample consisted of PBMCs. Receptors originate from a woman between 18 and 29 years old in good health.

The table lists this clonotype with a few counts. This rearrangement joins TRBV5-1 to TRBJ2-3; D might be TRBD1 or TRBD2, each matching 5 bases. In germline, CDR1 is SGHRS, CDR2 YFSETQ. Trimming stripped 4 bases from V and 6 bases from J, with 12 bases between. This CDR3 spans 13 amino acids. CDR3 protein: CASSLSREDTQYF. CDR3 DNA sequence: TGCGCCAGCAGCCTTAGCAGGGAGGATACGCAGTATTTT.

The chain couples TRBV4-3 to TRBJ1-6; no definite D call. Trimming stripped 3 bases from V and 9 bases from J, with 9 bases between. Looked up from germline, CDR1 is LGHNA and CDR2 is YSLEER. The CDR3 is made up of 13 amino acids. CDR3 amino acids: CASSQIDTSPLHF. For the CDR3, the DNA is TGCGCCAGCAGCCAGATAGATACTTCACCCCTCCACTTT.

The chain uses TRBV2 and TRBJ2-3; no clear D. The CDR3 totals 13 residues. Per germline, CDR1 SNHLY and CDR2 FYNNEI. The germline V and J ends were trimmed by 6 bases and 4 bases, with 11 bases remaining between them. CDR3 nucleotide sequence: TGTGCCAGCAGACAAGTGTGGTCAGATACGCAGTATTTT. It is translated as CASRQVWSDTQYF.

The genes are TRBV4-2 and TRBJ2-1; maybe TRBD1 (6 bases). The length of the CDR3 is 14 residues. Germline loops: CDR1 LGHNA, CDR2 YNFKEQ. Between the trimmed V and J ends, which lost 4 bases and 6 bases, there was a span of 13 bases. The CDR3 DNA sequence: TGTGCCAGCAGCCGGCAACAGGGACCCAATGAGCAGTTCTTC. Protein product: CASSRQQGPNEQFF.

This sequence joins TRBV7-9 and TRBJ2-3; D uncertain. CDR3 size: 12 residues. V was cut by 7 bases and J by 3 bases, with 8 bases left in between. Germline CDR1 is SEHNR and CDR2 is FQNEAQ (reference sequence). CDR3 bases: TGTGCCAGCAACTCTGGGACAGATACGCAGTATTTT. Translation gives CASNSGTDTQYF.

The sample holds a few counts of this clonotype. The CDR3 DNA reads TGTGCCAGCAGCGTAATAGCGGGAGACGAGCAGTTCTTC. Its translation: CASSVIAGDEQFF. This rearrangement joins TRBV9 to TRBJ2-1; TRBD2 matches at 9 bases. The germline CDR1 and CDR2 sequences are SGDLS and YYNGEE. Trimming at V came to 1 base and at J to 10 bases, leaving 3 bases not matched to a gene. The CDR3 runs to 13 residues.

In its sample, this clonotype was seen a few times. The chain employs TRBV10-3 and TRBJ2-1, with a weak D call TRBD2 (5 bases). V lost 0 bases and J 5 bases, leaving 11 bases between the germline ends. The germline V gene encodes CDR1 ENHRY and CDR2 SYGVKD. This CDR3 is built from 15 residues. The chain's CDR3 is CAISESLLVNNEQFF. CDR3 coding DNA: TGTGCCATCAGTGAGTCGTTACTAGTAAACAATGAGCAGTTCTTC.

This clonotype was recorded at least ten times. V and J are TRBV20-1 and TRBJ2-1; D not resolved. The germline CDR1 and CDR2 sequences are DFQATT and SNEGSKA (reference sequence). This CDR3 has 14 amino acids. The V gene lost 5 bases and the J gene lost 0 bases, with 11 bases spanning the gap. The CDR3 loop is CSAPPTSSYNEQFF. In nucleotides, the CDR3 is TGCAGTGCTCCCCCTACGAGCTCCTACAATGAGCAGTTCTTC.